Reported below is one T cell receptor (beta chain). Per the original data handling: It was from reference gene primer amplification that nucleated cell counts were estimated. This table comes from immunoSEQ multiplex PCR, and its TCRdb copy is limited to in-frame clones, with some not included. V, J and clone size were drawn from that table, and D and trimming were deduced from the DNA. The sample contains around 61,000 clones, 75% to 90% of which appear only once. The Seattle patients, enrolled during active infection, were followed longitudinally. The sample is drawn from a study of blood T cell repertoires in COVID-19. Germline V CDR1 and CDR2: WSHSY, SAAADI. The CDR3 length is 15 residues. V was clipped by 9 bases and J by 10 bases, with 25 bases between them.

The sequencing input was peripheral blood. This TCR derives from a woman aged 55-69 years with COVID-19, enrolled during active disease. The J gene is TRBJ2-1, the V gene TRBV10-2; weak D call: TRBD2 (6 bases). Here the CDR3 DNA reads TGCGCCAGTTGGGTGTGGGGAGGTGACTCGGGAGAGCAGTTCTTC. Its protein is CASWVWGGDSGEQFF.